This T cell receptor beta chain was retrieved from a study of sequential checkpoint blockade in melanoma. Treatment: randomized to nivolumab then ipilimumab (arm A) or the reverse (arm B). From thawed PBMCs, live CD3+CD8+ cells negative for CD19 and CD56 were sorted. The data were produced by immunoSEQ multiplex PCR, yet TCRdb's version contains in-frame clones alone and is incomplete. Here the sample spans over 10,000 clones, around 68% being singletons. The material sequenced was CD8+ T cells sorted from blood (inferred from file names), taken from a patient given nivolumab and ipilimumab in sequence. The receptor comes from a human donor with melanoma.

CDR3 residues: CASSSQERPSTDTQYF. DNA for the CDR3: TGTGCCAGCAGCTCCCAAGAGCGCCCTAGCACAGATACGCAGTATTTT. V gene TRBV13 combines with J gene TRBJ2-3; no definite D call. This CDR3 region has 16 residues. The germline V and J ends were trimmed by 4 bases and 0 bases, with 14 bases remaining between them. The germline CDR1 and CDR2 sequences are PRHDT and FYEKMQ (reference sequence).